One sample yielded the 20 T cell receptor beta chains listed below, sequenced in a study of response to subunit inactivated influenza vaccine. TCRdb reanalysed the RT-PCR reads using MiXCR and keeps one entry per CDR3 protein. The data contain roughly 550,000 distinct CDR3 sequences, 20% to 25% of them singletons. These same records also appear under a second study, on T cells expressing NK-cell markers. From that report: Generation of TCR beta cDNA was performed by 5'RACE template switching incorporating UMIs.

The sample here was CD4+ T cells sorted from PBMCs, taken approximately 12 days after vaccination. The receptor set was obtained from a man aged 45-65 years who received an inactivated influenza vaccine.

This clonotype was picked up many times. The chain joins TRBV12-3 or TRBV12-4 to TRBJ1-3, with D hard to call. Trimming took off 4 bases at V and 0 bases at J, with 13 bases between the two ends. The length of the CDR3 is 16 residues. CDR3 DNA sequence: TGTGCCAGCAGTTCAAGGTCCCTTTACTCTGGAAACACCATATATTTT. Protein product: CASSSRSLYSGNTIYF.

This clonotype has just a few counts. The chain joins TRBV20-1 to TRBJ2-5; no clear D gene. V dropped 2 bases and J dropped 2 bases, with 12 bases sitting between them. The CDR3 covers 14 residues. The germline gives CDR1 DFQATT, CDR2 SNEGSKA (reference sequence). CDR3 residues: CSARTPWQQETQYF. The CDR3 DNA is TGCAGTGCTAGAACCCCCTGGCAGCAAGAGACCCAGTACTTC.

This chain links TRBV7-2 with TRBJ2-4; a weak D match, TRBD1 (6 bases). The CDR3 runs 13 residues. Germline CDR1 and CDR2: SGHTA and FQGNSA. V was clipped by 5 bases and J by 7 bases, with 12 bases between them. The CDR3 bases are TGTGCCAGCAGCCAAAGTACAGGGAACATTCAGTACTTC. Its protein is CASSQSTGNIQYF.

The rearrangement links TRBV28 to TRBJ2-1, with 9 positions matching TRBD2. Trimming took 8 bases from V and 3 from J; bases not matched to a gene: 5. CDR1 and CDR2 from the germline V gene are MDHEN and SYDVKM. CDR3 length: 14 residues. DNA for the CDR3: TGTGCCAGCCTAAGCGGGAGGAACTACAATGAGCAGTTCTTC. Translation gives CASLSGRNYNEQFF. Looking up the rest from reference TRBV28 and TRBJ2-1 gives the full variable domain: DVKVTQSSRYLVKRTGEKVFLECVQDMDHENMFWYRQDPGLGLRLIYFSYDVKMKEKGDIPEGYSVSREKKERFSLILESASTNQTSMYLCASLSGRNYNEQFFGPGTRLTVL.

V and J are TRBV20-1 and TRBJ2-3; D possibly corresponds to TRBD1 (5 bases). The CDR3 runs 16 residues. Looked up from germline, CDR1 is DFQATT and CDR2 is SNEGSKA (reference sequence). V lost 0 bases and J lost 1, with 14 bases in between. The CDR3 is CSARETFKGGTDTQYF. DNA of the CDR3: TGCAGTGCTAGAGAGACCTTCAAAGGGGGCACAGATACGCAGTATTTT.

The rearrangement uses TRBV15 and TRBJ1-6; D is ambiguous. V lost 0 bases and J lost 4, with 7 bases in between. The CDR3 consists of 15 residues. CDR1 and CDR2 (germline): LNHNV, YYDKDF (reference sequence). CDR3 bases: TGTGCCACCAGCAGAGATCTGAGATATAATTCACCCCTCCACTTT. This encodes CATSRDLRYNSPLHF.

This clonotype was observed once. The J gene is TRBJ1-1, the V gene TRBV3-1, with D tentatively TRBD1 (6 bases). Trimming removed 8 bases from V and 1 base from J, with 14 bases in between. Germline CDR1 is LGHDT and CDR2 is YNNKEL (reference sequence). CDR3 length: 14 amino acids. This CDR3 reads CASSYGQPNTEAFF. In nucleotides, the CDR3 is TGTGCCAGCTCCTACGGACAGCCGAACACTGAAGCTTTCTTT.

A few counts support this clonotype. The genes are TRBV4-3 and TRBJ2-5; perhaps TRBD2 as D (6 bases). In germline, CDR1 is LGHNA, CDR2 YSLEER. The V end lost 0 bases, the J end lost 2 bases, and 10 bases lay between the germline ends. This CDR3 spans 15 amino acids. Here the CDR3 DNA reads TGCGCCAGCAGCCAAGATTTTCGGGGGCAAGAGACCCAGTACTTC. Encoded protein: CASSQDFRGQETQYF.

In this sample, this clonotype turned up a few times. The gene calls are TRBV12-3 or TRBV12-4 and TRBJ2-5; 7 bases align to TRBD2. The junction had 6 bases not matched to a gene; V was cut back by 7 bases and J by 4 bases. CDR3 length: 13 residues. CDR3 sequence reads: CASTWGGPETQYF. Written as DNA, the CDR3 is TGTGCCAGCACCTGGGGGGGTCCAGAGACCCAGTACTTC.

The DNA for the CDR3 is TGCAGTGCTAGAGTACAGGGAGGTTCCGAGCAGTACTTC. Its translation is CSARVQGGSEQYF. V gene TRBV20-1 combines with J gene TRBJ2-7; D is possibly TRBD1 or TRBD2 (6 bases each). Per germline, CDR1 DFQATT and CDR2 SNEGSKA (reference sequence). The CDR3 has 13 amino acids. The V end lost 1 base, the J end lost 6 bases, and 13 bases lay between the germline ends.

The V gene is TRBV2, the J gene TRBJ2-1; 14 nucleotides match TRBD2. This CDR3 contains 15 residues. Per the germline V gene, CDR1 is SNHLY and CDR2 is FYNNEI. V lost 4 bases and J lost 8; bases outside the gene matches: 4. The CDR3 loop is CASSATSGGADEQFF. The CDR3 coding sequence is TGTGCCAGCAGTGCGACTAGCGGGGGGGCCGATGAGCAGTTCTTC.

The V gene is TRBV2, the J gene TRBJ2-7; D is uncertain. CDR1 is SNHLY, CDR2 FYNNEI, per germline. CDR3 size: 12 residues. Trimming removed 1 base from V and 3 bases from J, with 4 bases in between. Here the CDR3 reads CASSEGNYEQYF. The CDR3 nucleotides read TGTGCCAGCAGTGAAGGAAACTACGAGCAGTACTTC. Complete variable domain (other parts from reference TRBV2 and TRBJ2-7): EPEVTQTPSHQVTQMGQEVILRCVPISNHLYFYWYRQILGQKVEFLVSFYNNEISEKSEIFDDQFSVERPDGSNFTLKIRSTKLEDSAMYFCASSEGNYEQYFGPGTRLTVT.

This clonotype was seen a handful of times. Its ends do not fully match the called genes, so a read error is possible. V is TRBV28 and J is TRBJ1-6; D is unresolved. Germline loops: CDR1 MDHEN, CDR2 SYDVKM. The CDR3 runs to 12 residues. DNA of the CDR3: TGTGCCAGCAGTTTAAAACAGTTCCAGCCGTTCTTT. Translation gives CASSLKQFQPFF.

This clonotype was seen at least ten times. This rearrangement joins TRBV7-8 to TRBJ2-2, with 8 bases identical to TRBD2. CDR1 is SGHVS and CDR2 is FQNEAQ in the germline V gene. This CDR3 contains 15 residues. The V segment lost 1 base and the J segment 4 bases; nucleotides outside the gene matches: 2. The CDR3 nucleotides read TGTGCCAGCAGCTTAGGACTAGCGAGCACCGGGGAGCTGTTTTTT. Translation: CASSLGLASTGELFF.

The chain carries TRBV9 and TRBJ2-7; maybe TRBD1 (6 bases). This CDR3 has 13 residues. Germline V gene sequence: CDR1 SGDLS, CDR2 YYNGEE. Trimming took off 3 bases at V and 9 bases at J, with 16 bases between the two ends. This CDR3 is CASSAGQKNVQYF. The CDR3 coding sequence is TGTGCCAGCAGCGCCGGACAGAAAAATGTGCAGTACTTC.

The chain joins TRBV6-1 to TRBJ2-4; no firm D call. Trimming pared 6 bases from V and 5 bases from J, leaving 14 bases between. The CDR3 spans 14 residues. The germline V gene has CDR1 MNHNS and CDR2 SASEGT. The CDR3 region is CASRSERMENIQYF. As DNA, the CDR3 is TGTGCCAGCAGATCTGAAAGGATGGAAAACATTCAGTACTTC.

Only a few counts were recorded for this clonotype. This chain joins TRBV20-1 and TRBJ2-3; D possibly corresponds to TRBD2 (7 bases). The CDR3 has 16 amino acids. V was clipped by 0 bases and J by 2 bases, with 15 bases between them. Per the germline V gene, CDR1 is DFQATT and CDR2 is SNEGSKA (reference sequence). Here the CDR3 reads CSARDRIGGLTDTQYF. Written as DNA, the CDR3 is TGCAGTGCTAGAGATAGAATCGGGGGGCTCACAGATACGCAGTATTTT.

A few counts support this clonotype. The chain links TRBV11-1 to TRBJ2-1; weak D call: TRBD2 (6 bases). The germline gives CDR1 SGHAT, CDR2 FQDESV (reference sequence). Trimming removed 5 bases from V and 6 bases from J, with 20 bases in between. CDR3 length: 16 residues. CDR3 nucleotides: TGTGCCAGCAGCCCCTTCCAGGAGCGGGTAGGCAATGAGCAGTTCTTC. Translating gives CASSPFQERVGNEQFF.

This rearrangement joins TRBV5-1 to TRBJ2-7; 11 nucleotides line up with TRBD2. Germline V gene sequence: CDR1 SGHRS, CDR2 YFSETQ. The CDR3 extends over 15 amino acids. Losses at the gene ends were 2 bases for V and 3 bases for J; bases not matched to a gene: 4. CDR3 region: CASSLQGLAGYEQYF. The DNA for the CDR3 is TGCGCCAGCAGCTTACAAGGACTAGCGGGCTACGAGCAGTACTTC. Using reference TRBV5-1 and TRBJ2-7 for the parts outside the CDR3, the full variable domain is KAGVTQTPRYLIKTRGQQVTLSCSPISGHRSVSWYQQTPGQGLQFLFEYFSETQRNKGNFPGRFSGRQFSNSRSEMNVSTLELGDSALYLCASSLQGLAGYEQYFGPGTRLTVT.

This clonotype was detected a few times. The chain couples TRBV9 to TRBJ2-5; D is unclear. V shed 2 bases and J shed 4 bases, with 15 bases lying between them. Germline V gene lookup returns CDR1 SGDLS and CDR2 YYNGEE. The CDR3 has 15 residues. The CDR3 nucleotides are TGTGCCAGCAGCGTCAGAGAAAGCCTGGGAGAGACCCAGTACTTC. Its translation: CASSVRESLGETQYF.